A selection of T cell receptor beta chains follows, all from one sample in a study of T cell repertoires in cytomegalovirus infection. What these receptors recognize is not known. TCRdb used MiXCR to reprocess the reads, holding one entry per CDR3 protein. There are around 900,000 distinct CDR3 sequences in the sample; 25% to 40% occur only once, and 13% lies in the top ten. The source was cultured CD8+ T cells from PBMCs, collected from culture after CMV antigen stimulation. Receptors originate from a human donor in good health (CMV status not recorded). Some clones in this sample may be carry-over from other donors' samples. The CDR3 runs from the conserved cysteine through the conserved F or W. A D gene is named only where the DNA matches it firmly. Part of the rows lack a size; the others show once, few, many or a class for expanded clones.

d_call clone_size j_call v_call cdr3_aa cdr3_nt
- - TRBJ2-1 TRBV13 CASSLGKGSYNEQFF TGTGCCAGCAGCTTAGGAAAGGGCTCCTACAATGAGCAGTTCTTT
- - TRBJ1-1 TRBV12-3/TRBV12-4 CASSDSRRSEAFF TGTGCCAGCAGTGACTCCAGAAGATCTGAAGCTTTCTTT
- - TRBJ2-2 TRBV12-5 CASALGGFIGELFF TGTGCTAGTGCCCTAGGGGGTTTTATCGGGGAGCTGTTTTTT
- - TRBJ2-7 TRBV13 CASSLGRSYYEQYF TGTGCCAGCAGCTTAGGCCGATCCTATTACGAGCAGTACTTC
TRBD1 many TRBJ2-2 TRBV4-3 CASSQVGTGVTGELFF TGCGCCAGCAGCCAAGTCGGGACAGGGGTCACCGGGGAGCTGTTTTTT
- - TRBJ1-1 TRBV3-1 CASSQATGNTEAFF TGTGCCAGCAGCCAAGCGACAGGGAACACTGAAGCTTTCTTT
- - TRBJ2-5 TRBV6-2/TRBV6-3 CASSYSAGAFETQYF TGTGCCAGCAGTTACTCGGCGGGGGCTTTTGAGACCCAGTACTTC
TRBD1 - TRBJ2-7 TRBV6-1 CASSPITGDTYEQYF TGTGCCAGCAGTCCAATAACAGGGGACACCTACGAGCAGTACTTC
- many TRBJ2-2 TRBV7-9 CASSLVWANTGELFF TGTGCCAGCAGCCTGGTGTGGGCGAACACCGGGGAGCTGTTTTTT
TRBD2 - TRBJ2-5 TRBV6-2/TRBV6-3 CASNLAGASGLAQYF TGTGCCAGCAATCTAGCGGGGGCCTCCGGGTTGGCCCAGTACTTC
TRBD1 few TRBJ1-2 TRBV7-3 CASSLSATGVGYTF TGTGCCAGCAGCTTAAGCGCGACAGGGGTGGGCTACACCTTC
TRBD1 - TRBJ2-7 TRBV15 CATSSRDRDHEQYF TGTGCCACCAGCAGCCGGGACAGGGACCACGAGCAGTACTTC
- few TRBJ2-3 TRBV6-5 CASSYSSLAVDTQYF TGTGCCAGCAGTTACTCTAGCCTAGCTGTAGATACGCAGTATTTT
- - TRBJ2-1 TRBV3-1 CASSQEGPFNYNEQFF TGTGCCAGCAGCCAAGAGGGGCCGTTCAACTACAATGAGCAGTTCTTC
TRBD1 - TRBJ1-2 TRBV28 CASSPTGDSYGYTF TGTGCCAGCAGCCCGACAGGGGACAGCTATGGCTACACCTTC
TRBD2 - TRBJ2-1 TRBV7-6 CASSFLAGPSYNEQFF TGTGCCAGCAGCTTTTTAGCGGGGCCCTCCTACAATGAGCAGTTCTTC
TRBD1 few TRBJ1-2 TRBV6-5 CASSYGGQGGFGYTF TGTGCCAGCAGTTACGGAGGACAGGGCGGGTTTGGCTACACCTTC
- - TRBJ2-1 TRBV7-9 CASSVPGDEQFF TGTGCCAGCAGCGTGCCCGGCGATGAGCAGTTCTTC
- few TRBJ1-2 TRBV7-9 CASSLEDVRNYGYTF TGTGCCAGCAGCTTAGAGGACGTTAGGAACTATGGCTACACCTTC
- - TRBJ1-5 TRBV19 CASSAVQLTSSNQPQHF TGTGCCAGTAGTGCAGTACAGCTAACTAGTAGCAATCAGCCCCAGCATTTT
TRBD1 few TRBJ1-5 TRBV6-8 CASSPGTEAIRPVAQPQHF TGTGCCAGCAGCCCCGGGACAGAGGCGATCAGGCCGGTCGCTCAGCCCCAGCATTTT
TRBD1 - TRBJ2-2 TRBV27 CASGRTGSTGELFF TGTGCCAGCGGACGGACAGGGAGCACCGGGGAGCTGTTTTTT
TRBD1 - TRBJ2-2 TRBV6-4 CASSGTGTGELFF TGTGCCAGCAGCGGGACAGGGACCGGGGAGCTGTTTTTT
TRBD1 - TRBJ1-2 TRBV29-1 CSVWGDRGPGLANYGYTF TGCAGCGTCTGGGGGGACAGGGGACCGGGTTTAGCTAACTATGGCTACACCTTC
- few TRBJ2-7 TRBV20-1 CSARDLSPSRNEREQYF TGCAGTGCTAGAGATCTTTCTCCTAGCCGAAACGAGAGAGAGCAGTACTTC
- - TRBJ2-1 TRBV19 CASRTRQGNEQFF TGTGCCAGTAGGACCCGACAAGGCAATGAGCAGTTCTTC
- - TRBJ1-2 TRBV4-1 CASSQYREGHGYTF TGCGCCAGCAGCCAATACAGGGAAGGCCATGGCTACACCTTC
- - TRBJ1-5 TRBV7-9 CASSPPGPPNNQPQHF TGTGCCAGCAGCCCACCCGGACCGCCGAACAATCAGCCCCAGCATTTT
TRBD2 many TRBJ2-1 TRBV7-6 CASSSPTSGGPDEQFF TGTGCCAGCAGCTCCCCGACTAGCGGGGGGCCAGATGAGCAGTTCTTC
- - TRBJ2-1 TRBV6-6 CASKPPSSYNEQFF TGTGCCAGCAAACCGCCTAGCTCCTACAATGAGCAGTTCTTC
- few TRBJ2-1 TRBV19 CASSITAYNEQFF TGTGCCAGTAGTATAACAGCCTACAATGAGCAGTTCTTC
- - TRBJ1-1 TRBV14 CASSHGAVEAFF TGTGCCAGCAGCCATGGGGCTGTTGAAGCTTTCTTT
- many TRBJ1-4 TRBV7-8 CASSLYRRSNEKLFF TGTGCCAGCAGCCTCTACAGAAGATCTAATGAAAAACTGTTTTTT
- many TRBJ2-2 TRBV7-2 CASSLAEKGPYTGELFF TGTGCCAGCAGCTTAGCGGAGAAAGGTCCTTACACCGGGGAGCTGTTTTTT
- few TRBJ2-7 TRBV7-9 CASSGSGVYYEQYF TGTGCCAGCAGCGGATCAGGGGTTTACTACGAGCAGTACTTC
- few TRBJ1-1 TRBV6-5 CASSVFGNTEAFF TGTGCCAGCAGTGTTTTTGGGAACACTGAAGCTTTCTTT
- many TRBJ2-1 TRBV7-8 CASSLGLGDEQFF TGTGCCAGCAGCTTAGGTCTGGGCGATGAGCAGTTCTTC
TRBD1 few TRBJ1-1 TRBV5-1 CASSWNPGTGGDTEAFF TGCGCCAGCAGCTGGAATCCCGGGACAGGGGGGGACACTGAAGCTTTCTTT
TRBD1 few TRBJ2-4 TRBV12-3/TRBV12-4 CASSYRQGIDKNIQYF TGTGCCAGCAGCTATAGACAGGGGATTGACAAAAACATTCAGTACTTC
- few TRBJ2-3 TRBV7-3 CASSLPRQPDTQYF TGTGCCAGCAGCTTACCCCGACAGCCAGATACGCAGTATTTT
- - TRBJ1-1 TRBV6-5 CASSYSITGRTEAFF TGTGCCAGCAGTTACTCGATAACAGGGCGTACTGAAGCTTTCTTT
TRBD1 few TRBJ2-7 TRBV4-1 CASSQQQGSAYEQYF TGCGCCAGCAGCCAACAACAGGGGTCGGCCTACGAGCAGTACTTC
TRBD1 - TRBJ1-1 TRBV6-6 CASSAVTGATEAFF TGTGCCAGCAGTGCCGTAACAGGGGCCACTGAAGCTTTCTTT
TRBD1 many TRBJ2-7 TRBV12-3/TRBV12-4 CASSLGGTDYEQYF TGTGCCAGCAGTTTAGGTGGGACAGACTACGAGCAGTACTTC
- few TRBJ1-1 TRBV7-9 CASSLSSLGGANTEAFF TGTGCCAGCAGCTTATCATCTTTAGGAGGGGCGAACACTGAAGCTTTCTTT
- many TRBJ1-4 TRBV7-8 CASSQQGTNEKLFF TGTGCCAGCAGTCAACAGGGAACTAATGAAAAACTGTTTTTT
TRBD2 - TRBJ2-1 TRBV5-6 CANRPSGGANEQFF TGTGCCAACAGGCCTAGCGGGGGGGCAAATGAGCAGTTCTTC
- few TRBJ1-3 TRBV2 CASSEDPFYSGNTIYF TGTGCCAGCAGTGAAGATCCGTTCTACTCTGGAAACACCATATATTTT